This T cell receptor (beta chain) was found in a study of shared clonotypes between healthy human individuals. Germline V CDR1 and CDR2: SGHTA, FQGNSA. The CDR3 spans 17 residues. V was pared by 3 bases and J by 5 bases, with 13 bases of the junction left unmatched. Only in-frame clones appear in the TCRdb table, and some are missing; sequencing was by immunoSEQ multiplex PCR. The sample lists around 1 million clones, 60% to 85% seen once, with around 1.4% in the top ten. The TCR was taken from a man aged 18 to 30 in good health. The sample consisted of memory CD4+ T cells sorted from blood. As to subset: CD45RA-negative fraction. The J gene is TRBJ2-5, the V gene TRBV7-2; 9 bases are shared with TRBD2. The CDR3 DNA reads as TGTGCCAGCAGCTTTATTCTGGGTAGCGGGAGTAAGGAGACCCAGTACTTC. It yields the protein CASSFILGSGSKETQYF. Using reference TRBV7-2 and TRBJ2-5 for the parts outside the CDR3, the full variable domain is GAGVSQSPSNKVTEKGKDVELRCDPISGHTALYWYRQSLGQGLEFLIYFQGNSAPDKSGLPSDRFSAERTGGSVSTLTIQRTQQEDSAVYLCASSFILGSGSKETQYFGPGTRLLVL.